The clone carrying this TCR beta chain was observed a handful of times. This record belongs to a study of T cells in narcolepsy. Germline V lookup: CDR1 MDHEN, CDR2 SYDVKM. V gave up 7 bases and J gave up 3 bases, with 12 bases separating them. This CDR3 comprises 13 residues. Using immunoSEQ multiplex PCR, the repertoire was profiled, and TCRdb retains in-frame clones only, with some absent. The repertoire holds about 30,000 clones, with around 79% as singletons. The sequence was collected from a human donor with narcolepsy. The chain links TRBV28 to TRBJ1-2; D gene uncertain. Sequenced input: CD45RA- memory CD4+ T cells from PBMCs. Here the CDR3 reads CASTAGADYGYTF. The CDR3 DNA sequence: TGTGCCAGCACCGCGGGCGCGGACTATGGCTACACCTTC.